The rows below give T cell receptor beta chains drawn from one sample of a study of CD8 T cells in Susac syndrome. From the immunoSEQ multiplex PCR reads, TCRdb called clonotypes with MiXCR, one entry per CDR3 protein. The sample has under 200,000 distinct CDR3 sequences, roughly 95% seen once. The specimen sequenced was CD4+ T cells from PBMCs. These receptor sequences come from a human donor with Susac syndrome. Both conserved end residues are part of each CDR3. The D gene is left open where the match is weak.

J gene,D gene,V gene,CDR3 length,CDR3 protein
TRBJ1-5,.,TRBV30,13,CALGEGSNQPQHF
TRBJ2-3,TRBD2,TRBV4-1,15,CASSQGLGPRDTQYF
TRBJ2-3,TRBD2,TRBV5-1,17,CASRGLAGGTSTDTQYF
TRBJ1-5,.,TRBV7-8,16,CASSLGGGDSNQPQHF
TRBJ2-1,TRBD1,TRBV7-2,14,CASSTGTAYNEQFF
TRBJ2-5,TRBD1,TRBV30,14,CAWSRGQGKETQYF
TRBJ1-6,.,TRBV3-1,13,CASSQSGKSPLHF
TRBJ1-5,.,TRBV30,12,CAWSDQNQPQHF
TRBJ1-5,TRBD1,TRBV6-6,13,CASRDRVGQPQHF
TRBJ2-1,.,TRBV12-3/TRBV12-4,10,CASSLDRTFF
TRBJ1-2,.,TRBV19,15,CASSIPGLTNYGYTF
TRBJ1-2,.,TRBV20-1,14,CSARDSGREDGYTF
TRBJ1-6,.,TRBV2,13,CASSAGRDSPLHF
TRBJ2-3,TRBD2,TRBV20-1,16,CSARPGLAAFTDTQYF
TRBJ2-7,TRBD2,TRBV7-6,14,CASSNPLADYEQYF
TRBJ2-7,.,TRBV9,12,CATNTSRYEQYF
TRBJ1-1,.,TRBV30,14,CACTDRPMNTEAFF
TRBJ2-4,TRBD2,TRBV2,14,CASSATSGKNIQYF
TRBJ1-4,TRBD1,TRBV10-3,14,CAISPGQGNEKLFF
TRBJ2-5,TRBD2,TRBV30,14,CAWSVAGGQGTQYF
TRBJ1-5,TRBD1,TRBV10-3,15,CAISPGQGAGQPQHF
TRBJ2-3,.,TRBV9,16,CASSVAGGRRTDTQYF
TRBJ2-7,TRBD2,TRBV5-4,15,CASSLAASGEAGQYF
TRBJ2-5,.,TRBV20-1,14,CSARNSGRGGTQYF
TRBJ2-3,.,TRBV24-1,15,CATSDPTAPTATQYF
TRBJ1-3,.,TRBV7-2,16,CASSLDPPASGNTIYF
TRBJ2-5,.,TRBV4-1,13,CASPRGYQETQYF
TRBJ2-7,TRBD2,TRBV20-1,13,CSAGGAGVYEQYF
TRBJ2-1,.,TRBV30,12,CAWRPTYNEQFF
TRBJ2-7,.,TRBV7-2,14,CASSPRSGINEQYF
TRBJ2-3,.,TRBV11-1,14,CASSFEGFADTQYF
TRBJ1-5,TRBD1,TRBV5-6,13,CASSSTGAGPQHF
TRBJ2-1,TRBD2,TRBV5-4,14,CASSGGGPYNEQFF
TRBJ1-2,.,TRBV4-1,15,CASSPHIGAAEGYTF
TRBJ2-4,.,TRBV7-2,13,CASSQRRKNIQYF
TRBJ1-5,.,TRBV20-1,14,CSARGTEGRQPQHF
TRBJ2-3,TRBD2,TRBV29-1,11,CSTRGTDTQYF
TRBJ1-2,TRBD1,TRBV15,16,CATTEDPGTASYGYTF
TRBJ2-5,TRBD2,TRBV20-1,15,CSATRGGLDQETQYF
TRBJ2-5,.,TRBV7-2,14,CASSVRPAWETQYF
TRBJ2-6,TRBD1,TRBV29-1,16,CSVRGQGSSGANVLTF
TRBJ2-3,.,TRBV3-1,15,CASSQPGQITDTQYF
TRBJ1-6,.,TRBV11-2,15,CASSAGVIYNSPLHF
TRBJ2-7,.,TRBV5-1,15,CASSHTPGFSYEQYF